These 14 T cell receptor beta chains share one sample of origin, sequenced in a study of shared clonotypes between healthy human individuals. Sequencing was performed with immunoSEQ multiplex PCR; in TCRdb, only in-frame clones are kept and a portion is missing. The data show over 850,000 clones, about four fifths seen once. Sequenced sample: memory CD4+ T cells from PBMCs. Subset meaning: CD45RA-negative fraction. These receptors originate from a man between 18 and 29 years old in good health. Some clones in this sample may be carry-over from other donors' samples.

This clone has a single count. V gene TRBV7-2 combines with J gene TRBJ2-5; 7 bases line up with TRBD2. This CDR3 has 14 residues. From germline, CDR1 is SGHTA and CDR2 FQGNSA. V shed 5 bases and J 5 bases; nucleotides not matched to a gene: 8. The CDR3: CASSPGGGVETQYF. The DNA for the CDR3 is TGTGCCAGCAGCCCAGGCGGGGGAGTGGAGACCCAGTACTTC.

V is TRBV5-6 and J is TRBJ1-1; maybe TRBD1 (5 bases). The germline V gene has CDR1 SGHDT and CDR2 YYEEEE. The CDR3 length is 15 residues. V was trimmed by 0 bases and J by 5 bases, leaving 14 bases between them. CDR3 bases: TGTGCCAGCAGCTTGGGGGCGGTTGGGGGAACTGAAGCTTTCTTT. Translating gives CASSLGAVGGTEAFF.

This clone was counted ten times or more. The chain carries TRBV2 and TRBJ2-3; 12 positions agree with TRBD1. Trimming took 3 bases from V and 0 from J; bases not matched to a gene: 4. The CDR3 has 17 amino acids. CDR1 is SNHLY and CDR2 is FYNNEI in the germline V gene. CDR3 region: CASSDGTGGLSTDTQYF. CDR3 sequence (DNA): TGTGCCAGCAGTGACGGGACAGGGGGCTTGAGCACAGATACGCAGTATTTT.

This clone was found a few times. The chain joins TRBV4-1 to TRBJ2-1; D unresolved. The ends were cut back, 4 bases at V and 9 bases at J, with 16 bases in the middle. The CDR3 is 14 amino acids. Germline-derived CDR1 and CDR2 are MGHRA and YSYEKL. CDR3 loop: CASSPLRTTAEQFF. As DNA, the CDR3 is TGCGCCAGCAGCCCCCTTCGGACGACGGCTGAGCAGTTCTTC.

This clone was counted only a few times. The chain carries TRBV7-9 and TRBJ2-1; D call uncertain. Germline V gene sequence: CDR1 SEHNR, CDR2 FQNEAQ (reference sequence). The V gene lost 0 bases and the J gene lost 9 bases, with 12 bases spanning the gap. The CDR3 sequence is 14 residues long. CDR3 bases: TGTGCCAGCAGCTTAGCGGGAACTTATGCTGAGCAGTTCTTC. This sequence encodes CASSLAGTYAEQFF.

The gene calls are TRBV7-8 and TRBJ1-2; 12 bases fit TRBD1. Losses at the gene ends were 3 bases for V and 3 bases for J; bases not matched to a gene: 5. Germline assignment: CDR1 SGHVS and CDR2 FQNEAQ. The CDR3 covers 16 residues. CDR3 in DNA: TGTGCCAGCAGCTTGGGGACAGGGGGCAGAGACTATGGCTACACCTTC. It codes for CASSLGTGGRDYGYTF.

This clone was picked up a small number of times. The genes are TRBV9 and TRBJ2-1; a weak D match, TRBD2 (6 bases). Germline assignment: CDR1 SGDLS and CDR2 YYNGEE. There are 16 residues in the CDR3. With 1 base removed from V and 6 bases from J, the gap between germline ends came to 17 bases. For the CDR3, the DNA is TGTGCCAGCAGCGTAACGGTTGGGGACTTCTCCAATGAGCAGTTCTTC. Translating it yields CASSVTVGDFSNEQFF.

The V gene is TRBV6-1, the J gene TRBJ1-4, with a possible D match to TRBD1 (5 bases). The V gene lost 6 bases and the J gene lost 3 bases, with 8 bases spanning the gap. The CDR3 is made up of 13 amino acids. Germline CDR1 is MNHNS and CDR2 is SASEGT. The CDR3 protein is CASRDRPNEKLFF. The CDR3 DNA is TGTGCCAGCAGAGACAGACCTAATGAAAAACTGTTTTTT.

The chain links TRBV5-1 to TRBJ2-5; tentatively, D is TRBD2 (5 bases). Trimming shortened V by 4 bases and J by 3 bases, and 16 bases separated the two germline ends. The germline CDR1 and CDR2 sequences are SGHRS and YFSETQ. CDR3 length equals 15 residues. This CDR3 reads CASSPLIVGKETQYF. The CDR3 nucleotides are TGCGCCAGCAGCCCGCTCATAGTCGGGAAAGAGACCCAGTACTTC.

With regard to this clone: Other DNA variants within this sample encode the same CDR3. The chain recombines TRBV2 with TRBJ1-5; weak D call: TRBD1 (5 bases). The CDR3 is 13 amino acids. V was shortened by 5 bases and J by 2 bases, with 7 bases between the two germline ends. CDR1 is SNHLY, CDR2 FYNNEI, per germline. CDR3 loop: CASSQGGNQPQHF. The DNA for the CDR3 is TGTGCCAGCAGTCAAGGGGGCAATCAGCCCCAGCATTTT.

This chain links TRBV5-1 with TRBJ1-1; the D is unclear. The CDR3 has 17 amino acids. Germline assignment: CDR1 SGHRS and CDR2 YFSETQ. The ends were cut back, 4 bases at V and 6 bases at J, with 25 bases in the middle. CDR3 in amino acids: CASSKQNSGSPWAEAFF. DNA of the CDR3: TGCGCCAGCAGCAAGCAAAATTCCGGGTCCCCGTGGGCTGAAGCTTTCTTT.

This chain links TRBV28 with TRBJ1-2, with a weak D call TRBD1 (5 bases). Trimming pared 3 bases from V and 4 bases from J, leaving 15 bases between. The CDR3 totals 15 residues. CDR1 and CDR2 from the germline V gene are MDHEN and SYDVKM. The CDR3 reads CASSLVGYGAYGYTF. The CDR3 DNA is TGTGCCAGCAGTTTGGTTGGGTACGGGGCCTATGGCTACACCTTC.

This rearrangement joins TRBV28 to TRBJ2-7, with a possible D match to TRBD1 (6 bases). The CDR3 spans 14 residues. V lost 3 bases and J lost 3, with 12 bases in between. Germline CDR1 reads MDHEN; CDR2 reads SYDVKM. CDR3 sequence (DNA): TGTGCCAGCAGTTTTGGGCAACAGGGCTACGAGCAGTACTTC. Amino acid sequence: CASSFGQQGYEQYF. Based on the CDR3 plus reference TRBV28 and TRBJ2-7, the full variable domain is DVKVTQSSRYLVKRTGEKVFLECVQDMDHENMFWYRQDPGLGLRLIYFSYDVKMKEKGDIPEGYSVSREKKERFSLILESASTNQTSMYLCASSFGQQGYEQYFGPGTRLTVT.

This clone showed up many times. The CDR3 sequence is CSVEGQSSNYGYTF. The CDR3, as DNA: TGCAGCGTTGAGGGGCAGTCCTCTAACTATGGCTACACCTTC. The chain couples TRBV29-1 to TRBJ1-2, with D perhaps matching TRBD1 (5 bases). CDR3 length: 14 amino acids. The V end lost 3 bases, the J end lost 0 bases, and 11 bases lay between the germline ends. Per the germline V gene, CDR1 is SQVTM and CDR2 is ANQGSEA.